The T cell receptor (beta chain) described here comes from a study of shared clonotypes between healthy human individuals. Broader study findings: The study generally estimated greater richness for naive than memory subsets. Sorted-subset sequencing, rarefaction showed, was incomplete despite large depth.

The CDR3 sequence is 15 residues long. Trimming shortened V by 0 bases and J by 0 bases, and 9 bases separated the two germline ends. Germline loops: CDR1 MNHEY, CDR2 SVGAGI. CD45RA+ naive and CD45RA-negative memory subsets were separated from CD4+ cells. As concerns this clone: Its antigen is unidentified. Other DNA variants within this sample encode the same CDR3.

The authors' processing: Junction-only sequences without quality scores were provided by ImmunoSEQ, so filtering was different. Libraries were prepared by immunoSEQ multiplex PCR; TCRdb keeps only in-frame clonotypes and omits some of them. The V and J calls and clone size were taken over from that table, and D and trimming were inferred from the DNA. The sample has about 1,500,000 clones; approximately 96% are singletons. Sequenced sample: naive CD4+ T cells sorted from blood. Subset reported: CD45RA+ positively selected. This chain connects TRBV6-5 to TRBJ2-7; a weak D match, TRBD1 (6 bases). The receptor's source is a man between 25 and 39 years old in good health. CDR3 sequence: CASSYSQGSSYEQYF. Written as DNA, the CDR3 is TGTGCCAGCAGTTACTCGCAGGGGAGCTCCTACGAGCAGTACTTC.